This note documents a single T cell receptor beta chain sequence. This specimen comes from a study of technical replicates of blood from a handful of donors. Assay used: immunoSEQ multiplex PCR; TCRdb lists only in-frame clones, some missing. The sample records about 83,000 clones, around nine tenths being singletons. This clonotype was obtained from a human donor in good health. Material for sequencing was T cells isolated from PBMCs.

The CDR3 loop reads CASSIGGTAEQYF. The DNA of the CDR3 is TGTGCCAGTAGTATAGGCGGGACAGCCGAGCAGTACTTC. This chain uses TRBV19 with TRBJ2-7; the D gene is possibly TRBD1 (7 bases). The CDR3 covers 13 residues. The ends were cut back, 1 base at V and 6 bases at J, with 10 bases in the middle. Looked up from germline, CDR1 is LNHDA and CDR2 is SQIVND (reference sequence). Full variable domain (outside the CDR3, taken from reference TRBV19 and TRBJ2-7): DGGITQSPKYLFRKEGQNVTLSCEQNLNHDAMYWYRQDPGQGLRLIYYSQIVNDFQKGDIAEGYSVSREKKESFPLTVTSAQKNPTAFYLCASSIGGTAEQYFGPGTRLTVT.